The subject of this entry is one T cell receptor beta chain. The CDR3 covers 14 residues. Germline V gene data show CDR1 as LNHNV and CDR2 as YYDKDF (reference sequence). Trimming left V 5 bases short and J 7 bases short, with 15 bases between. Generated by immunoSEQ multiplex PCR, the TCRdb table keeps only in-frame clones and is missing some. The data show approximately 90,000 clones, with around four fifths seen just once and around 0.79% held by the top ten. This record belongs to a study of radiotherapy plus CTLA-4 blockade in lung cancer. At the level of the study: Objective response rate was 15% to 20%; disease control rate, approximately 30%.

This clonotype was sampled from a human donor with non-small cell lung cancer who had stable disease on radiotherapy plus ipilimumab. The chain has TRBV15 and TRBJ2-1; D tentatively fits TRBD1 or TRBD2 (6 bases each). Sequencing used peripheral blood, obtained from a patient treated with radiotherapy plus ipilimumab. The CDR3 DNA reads TGTGCCACCAGCCCCCCGGGGGCTAGGAATGAGCAGTTCTTC. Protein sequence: CATSPPGARNEQFF.